This entry features one T cell receptor beta chain sequence. Some clones are missing from TCRdb's copy, which holds only in-frame ones; the method was immunoSEQ multiplex PCR. There are hundreds of thousands of clones in the sample; over 90% occur only once, and approximately 5% lies in the top ten. Noted time point: blood from clinic visit 5 months post-surgery; TSC patient then seizure free. Pre-surgery treatment included at least one anti-epileptic drug. V was shortened by 3 bases and J by 15 bases, with 22 bases between the two germline ends. This CDR3 is built from 13 residues. The V gene's germline CDR1 is GTSNPN and CDR2 SVGIG (reference sequence). The data were obtained in a study of brain T cells in children with intractable seizures.

This sample comprised peripheral blood, obtained around 5 months after surgery. This TCR came from a boy less than two years old with tuberous sclerosis and intractable seizures. The genes are TRBV30 and TRBJ2-3; D gene unclear. In DNA, the CDR3 is TGTGCCTGGAGCGAAATGGACCGCTCGGTGCTCTATTTT. Residues: CAWSEMDRSVLYF.